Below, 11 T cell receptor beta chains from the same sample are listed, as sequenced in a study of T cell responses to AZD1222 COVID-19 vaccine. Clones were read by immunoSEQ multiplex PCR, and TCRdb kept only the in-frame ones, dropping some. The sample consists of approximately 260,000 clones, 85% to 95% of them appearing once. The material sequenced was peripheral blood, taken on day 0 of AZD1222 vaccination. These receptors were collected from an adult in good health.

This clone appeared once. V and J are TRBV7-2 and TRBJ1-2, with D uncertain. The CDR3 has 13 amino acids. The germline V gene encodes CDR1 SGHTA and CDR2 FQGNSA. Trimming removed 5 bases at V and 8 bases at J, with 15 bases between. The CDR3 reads CASSISGRGGYTF. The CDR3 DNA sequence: TGTGCCAGCAGCATCTCAGGCCGAGGGGGCTACACCTTC.

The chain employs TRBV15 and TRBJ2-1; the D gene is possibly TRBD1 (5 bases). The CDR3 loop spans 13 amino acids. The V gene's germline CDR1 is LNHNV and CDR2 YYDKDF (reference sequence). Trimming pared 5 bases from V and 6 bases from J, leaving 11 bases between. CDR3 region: CATSGWGINEQFF. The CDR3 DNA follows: TGTGCCACCAGCGGTTGGGGCATCAATGAGCAGTTCTTC.

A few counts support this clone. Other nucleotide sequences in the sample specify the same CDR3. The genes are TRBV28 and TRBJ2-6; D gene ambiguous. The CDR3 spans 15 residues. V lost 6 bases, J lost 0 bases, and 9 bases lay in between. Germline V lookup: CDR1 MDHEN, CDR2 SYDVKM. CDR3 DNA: TGTGCCAGCAGCTCTGGACGCTCTGGGGCCAACGTCCTGACTTTC. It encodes CASSSGRSGANVLTF. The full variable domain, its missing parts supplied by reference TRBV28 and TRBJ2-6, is DVKVTQSSRYLVKRTGEKVFLECVQDMDHENMFWYRQDPGLGLRLIYFSYDVKMKEKGDIPEGYSVSREKKERFSLILESASTNQTSMYLCASSSGRSGANVLTFGAGSRLTVL.

In DNA form, the CDR3 reads TGCGCCAGCAGTGACTACAATGAGCAGTTCTTC. This gives the protein CASSDYNEQFF. This rearrangement joins TRBV10-2 to TRBJ2-1; D is undetermined. The CDR3 contains 11 residues. Per germline, CDR1 WSHSY and CDR2 SAAADI. Trimming shortened V by 3 bases and J by 3 bases, and 0 bases separated the two germline ends.

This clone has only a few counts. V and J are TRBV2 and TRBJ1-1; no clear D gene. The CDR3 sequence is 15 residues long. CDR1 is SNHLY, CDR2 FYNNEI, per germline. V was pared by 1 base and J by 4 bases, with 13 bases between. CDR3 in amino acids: CASSEVPWGGTEAFF. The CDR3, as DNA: TGTGCCAGCAGTGAAGTGCCTTGGGGAGGCACTGAAGCTTTCTTT.

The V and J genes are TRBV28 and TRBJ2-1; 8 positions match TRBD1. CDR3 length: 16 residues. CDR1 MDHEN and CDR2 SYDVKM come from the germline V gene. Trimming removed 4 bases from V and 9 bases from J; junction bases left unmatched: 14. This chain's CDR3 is CASSSSSGTGPPEQFF. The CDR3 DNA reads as TGTGCCAGCAGTTCTTCTTCCGGGACAGGTCCTCCTGAGCAGTTCTTC.

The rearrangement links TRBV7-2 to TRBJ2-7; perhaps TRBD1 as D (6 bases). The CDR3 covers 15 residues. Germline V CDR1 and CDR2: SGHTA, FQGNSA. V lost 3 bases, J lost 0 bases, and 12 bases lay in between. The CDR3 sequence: CASSFGGSSSYEQYF. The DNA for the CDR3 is TGTGCCAGCAGCTTTGGGGGCTCGAGCTCCTACGAGCAGTACTTC.

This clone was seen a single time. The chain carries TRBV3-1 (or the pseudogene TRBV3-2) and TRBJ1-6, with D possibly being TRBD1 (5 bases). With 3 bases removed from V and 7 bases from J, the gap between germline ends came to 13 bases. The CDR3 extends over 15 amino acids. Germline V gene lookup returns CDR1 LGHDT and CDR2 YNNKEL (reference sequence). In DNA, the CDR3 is TGTGCCAGCAGCCAGCGGGACCTCGGGAATTCACCCCTCCACTTT. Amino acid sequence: CASSQRDLGNSPLHF.

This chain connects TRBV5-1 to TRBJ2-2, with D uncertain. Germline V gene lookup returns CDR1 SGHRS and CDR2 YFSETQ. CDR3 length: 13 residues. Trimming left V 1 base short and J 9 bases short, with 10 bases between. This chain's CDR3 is CASSLMGSRELFF. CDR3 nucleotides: TGCGCCAGCAGCTTGATGGGATCCAGGGAGCTGTTTTTT.

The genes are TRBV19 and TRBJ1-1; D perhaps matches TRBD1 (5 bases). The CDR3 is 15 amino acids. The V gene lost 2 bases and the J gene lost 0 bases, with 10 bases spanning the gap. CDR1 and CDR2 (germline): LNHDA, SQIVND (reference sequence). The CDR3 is CASSIKEGMNTEAFF. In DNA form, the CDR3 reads TGTGCCAGTAGTATAAAGGAGGGGATGAACACTGAAGCTTTCTTT.

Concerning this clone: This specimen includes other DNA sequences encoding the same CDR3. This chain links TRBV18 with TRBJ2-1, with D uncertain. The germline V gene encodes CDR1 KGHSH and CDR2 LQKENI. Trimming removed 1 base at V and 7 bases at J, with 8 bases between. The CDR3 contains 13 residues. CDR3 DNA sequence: TGTGCCAGCTCACCACAAGGCGGAAATGAGCAGTTCTTC. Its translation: CASSPQGGNEQFF.